The next 2 T cell receptor beta chains were all read from a single sample in a study of OX40 agonist ivuxolimab in advanced cancers. TCRdb keeps only in-frame clones here, not all; method: immunoSEQ multiplex PCR. In the table there are about 86,000 clones, about 90% of which are singletons. The starting material was CD4+ or CD8+ T cells sorted from blood, obtained in a trial of the OX40 agonist ivuxolimab. The receptors originated from an adult with an advanced solid tumor such as melanoma, head and neck, liver or kidney cancer.

This clone showed up just once. This chain uses TRBV11-2 with TRBJ1-1, with TRBD1 as a possible D gene (6 bases). The CDR3 is 15 amino acids. Trimming took 5 bases from V and 6 from J, leaving 19 bases between them. Germline CDR1 reads SGHAT; CDR2 reads FQNNGV. CDR3 protein: CASSPRTVYAAEAFF. The CDR3, as DNA: TGTGCCAGCAGCCCCCGGACAGTATATGCTGCTGAAGCTTTCTTT.

J is TRBJ2-7 and V is TRBV11-3; D is unclear. CDR3 length equals 12 residues. The germline V and J ends were trimmed by 1 base and 0 bases, with 1 base remaining between them. Looked up from germline, CDR1 is SGHNT and CDR2 is YENEEA. This CDR3 is CASSLGSYEQYF. DNA for the CDR3: TGTGCCAGCAGCTTAGGCTCCTACGAGCAGTACTTC.